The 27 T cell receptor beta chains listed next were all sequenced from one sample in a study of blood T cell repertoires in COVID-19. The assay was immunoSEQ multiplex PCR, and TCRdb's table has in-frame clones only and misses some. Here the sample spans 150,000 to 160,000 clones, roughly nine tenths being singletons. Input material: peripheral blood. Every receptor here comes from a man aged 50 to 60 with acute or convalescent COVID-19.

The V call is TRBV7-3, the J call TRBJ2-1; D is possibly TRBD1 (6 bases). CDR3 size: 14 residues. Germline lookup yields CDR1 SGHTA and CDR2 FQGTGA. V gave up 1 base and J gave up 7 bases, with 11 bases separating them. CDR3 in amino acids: CASSLRGGGNEQFF. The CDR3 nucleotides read TGTGCCAGCAGCTTAAGAGGGGGTGGAAATGAGCAGTTCTTC.

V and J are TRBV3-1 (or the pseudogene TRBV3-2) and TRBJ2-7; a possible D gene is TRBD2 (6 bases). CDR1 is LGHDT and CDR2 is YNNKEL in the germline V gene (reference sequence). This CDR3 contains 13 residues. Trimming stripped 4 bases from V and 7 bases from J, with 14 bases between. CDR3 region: CASSRGESLEQYF. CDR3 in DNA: TGTGCCAGCAGCCGGGGGGAGTCCCTTGAGCAGTACTTC.

CDR3 DNA: TGTGCCAGCAGCTTTACTAGCGGGGGCAATGAGCAGTTCTTC. Amino acids: CASSFTSGGNEQFF. The chain joins TRBV7-9 to TRBJ2-1; 11 nucleotides match TRBD2. This CDR3 has 14 residues. From germline, CDR1 is SEHNR and CDR2 FQNEAQ (reference sequence). Losses at the gene ends were 3 bases for V and 6 bases for J; bases not matched to a gene: 1.

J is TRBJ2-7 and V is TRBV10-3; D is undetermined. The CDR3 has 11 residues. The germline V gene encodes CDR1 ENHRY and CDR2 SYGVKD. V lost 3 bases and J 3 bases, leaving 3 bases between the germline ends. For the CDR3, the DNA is TGTGCCATCAGTGACGGCTACGAGCAGTACGTC. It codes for CAISDGYEQYV.

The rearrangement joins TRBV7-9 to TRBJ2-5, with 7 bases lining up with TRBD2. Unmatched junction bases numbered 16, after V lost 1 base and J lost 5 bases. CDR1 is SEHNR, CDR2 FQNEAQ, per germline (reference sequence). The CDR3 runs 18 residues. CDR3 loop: CASSLVLGRARIGETQYF. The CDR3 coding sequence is TGTGCCAGCAGCTTAGTTTTGGGGAGGGCCAGGATTGGGGAGACCCAGTACTTC. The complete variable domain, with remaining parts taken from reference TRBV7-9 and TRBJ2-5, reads DTGVSQNPRHKITKRGQNVTFRCDPISEHNRLYWYRQTLGQGPEFLTYFQNEAQLEKSRLLSDRFSAERPKGSFSTLEIQRTEQGDSAMYLCASSLVLGRARIGETQYFGPGTRLLVL.

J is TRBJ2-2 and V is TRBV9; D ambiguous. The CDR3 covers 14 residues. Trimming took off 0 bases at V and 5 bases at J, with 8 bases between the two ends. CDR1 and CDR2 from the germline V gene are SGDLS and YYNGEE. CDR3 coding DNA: TGTGCCAGCAGCGTAGGAGGCGCTACCGGGGAGCTGTTTTTT. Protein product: CASSVGGATGELFF.

The CDR3 DNA reads TGTGCCAGCAGGGACAGGGTTGGCAATCAGCCCCAGCATTTT. It is translated as CASRDRVGNQPQHF. This chain uses TRBV2 with TRBJ1-5; 8 bases match TRBD1. There are 14 residues in the CDR3. CDR1 and CDR2 (germline): SNHLY, FYNNEI. V shed 6 bases and J 2 bases; nucleotides not matched to a gene: 3.

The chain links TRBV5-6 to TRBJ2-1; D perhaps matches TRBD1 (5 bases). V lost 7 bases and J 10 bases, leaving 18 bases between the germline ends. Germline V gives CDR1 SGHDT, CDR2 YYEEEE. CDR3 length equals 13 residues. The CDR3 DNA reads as TGTGCCAGCTACCATGTTGGGGCCGAGGAGCAGTTCTTC. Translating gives CASYHVGAEEQFF.

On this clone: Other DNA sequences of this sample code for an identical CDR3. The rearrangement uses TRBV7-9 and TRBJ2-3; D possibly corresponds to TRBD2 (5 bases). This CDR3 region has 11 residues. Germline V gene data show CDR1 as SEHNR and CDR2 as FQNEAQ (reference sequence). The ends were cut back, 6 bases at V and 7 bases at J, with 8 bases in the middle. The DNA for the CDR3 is TGTGCCAGCAGTCCCGGGAATACGCAGTATTTT. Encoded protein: CASSPGNTQYF.

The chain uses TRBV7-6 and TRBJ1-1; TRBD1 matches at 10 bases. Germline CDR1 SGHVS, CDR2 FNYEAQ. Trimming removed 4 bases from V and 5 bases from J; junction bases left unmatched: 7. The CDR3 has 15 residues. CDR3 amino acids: CASSSTGQGFTEAFF. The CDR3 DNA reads TGTGCCAGCAGCTCAACGGGACAGGGGTTTACTGAAGCTTTCTTT.

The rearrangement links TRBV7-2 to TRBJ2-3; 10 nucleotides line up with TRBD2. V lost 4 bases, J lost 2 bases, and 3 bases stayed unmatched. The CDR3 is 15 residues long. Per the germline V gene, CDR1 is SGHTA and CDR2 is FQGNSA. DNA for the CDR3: TGTGCCAGCAGCTCAGCGGGAGGGGCCACAGATACGCAGTATTTT. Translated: CASSSAGGATDTQYF.

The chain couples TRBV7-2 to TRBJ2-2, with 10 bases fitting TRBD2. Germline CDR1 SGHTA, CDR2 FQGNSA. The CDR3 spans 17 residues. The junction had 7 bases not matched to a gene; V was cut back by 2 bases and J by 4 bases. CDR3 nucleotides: TGTGCCAGCAGCTTAAGGCTAGCGGGGGTTGGCACCGGGGAGCTGTTTTTT. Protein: CASSLRLAGVGTGELFF.

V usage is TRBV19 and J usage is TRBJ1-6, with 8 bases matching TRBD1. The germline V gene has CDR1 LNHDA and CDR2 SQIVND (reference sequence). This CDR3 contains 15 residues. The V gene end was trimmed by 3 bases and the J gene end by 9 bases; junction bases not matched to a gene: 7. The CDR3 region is CASSMTGVRGSPLHF. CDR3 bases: TGTGCCAGTAGTATGACAGGGGTGAGAGGTTCACCCCTCCACTTT.

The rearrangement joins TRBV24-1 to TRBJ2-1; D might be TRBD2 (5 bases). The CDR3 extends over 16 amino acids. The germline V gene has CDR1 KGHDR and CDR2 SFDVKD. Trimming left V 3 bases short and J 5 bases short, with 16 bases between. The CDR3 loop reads CATSDQVARVDNEQFF. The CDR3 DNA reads TGTGCCACCAGTGATCAAGTGGCGAGGGTGGACAATGAGCAGTTCTTC.

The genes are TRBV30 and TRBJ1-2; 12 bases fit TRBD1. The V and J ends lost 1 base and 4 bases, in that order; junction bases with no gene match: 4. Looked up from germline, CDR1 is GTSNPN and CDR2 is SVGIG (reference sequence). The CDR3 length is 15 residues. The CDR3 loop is CAWSGDRGQGYGYTF. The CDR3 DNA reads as TGTGCCTGGAGTGGGGACAGGGGGCAGGGCTATGGCTACACCTTC.

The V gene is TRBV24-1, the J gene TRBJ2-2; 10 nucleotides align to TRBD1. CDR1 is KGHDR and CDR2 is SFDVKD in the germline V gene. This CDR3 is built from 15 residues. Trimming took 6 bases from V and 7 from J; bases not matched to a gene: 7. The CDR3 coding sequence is TGTGCCACCAGTACGCGACAGGGGGCCGTCGGGGAGCTGTTTTTT. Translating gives CATSTRQGAVGELFF.

The CDR3 region is CASTPRDINSPLHF. CDR3 bases: TGTGCCAGCACCCCACGGGACATTAATTCACCCCTCCACTTT. The rearrangement uses TRBV6-6 and TRBJ1-6; possible D gene TRBD1, 6 bases. Looked up from germline, CDR1 is MNHNY and CDR2 is SVGAGI (reference sequence). V was shortened by 7 bases and J by 6 bases, with 13 bases between the two germline ends. This CDR3 region has 14 residues.

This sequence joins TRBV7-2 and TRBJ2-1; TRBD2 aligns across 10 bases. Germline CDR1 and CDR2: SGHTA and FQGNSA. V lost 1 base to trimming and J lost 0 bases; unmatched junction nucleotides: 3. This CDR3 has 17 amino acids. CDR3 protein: CASSLVLAGLSYNEQFF. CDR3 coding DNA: TGTGCCAGCAGCTTAGTACTAGCGGGGCTCTCCTACAATGAGCAGTTCTTC. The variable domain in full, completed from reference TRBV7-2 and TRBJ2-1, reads GAGVSQSPSNKVTEKGKDVELRCDPISGHTALYWYRQSLGQGLEFLIYFQGNSAPDKSGLPSDRFSAERTGGSVSTLTIQRTQQEDSAVYLCASSLVLAGLSYNEQFFGPGTRLTVL.

DNA of the CDR3: TGTGCCAGCAGTCCTACAGGGTTCGTCACTGAAGCTTTCTTT. It codes for CASSPTGFVTEAFF. The rearrangement joins TRBV28 to TRBJ1-1; a weak D match, TRBD1 (6 bases). Germline V gives CDR1 MDHEN, CDR2 SYDVKM. V gave up 5 bases and J gave up 4 bases, with 14 bases separating them. This CDR3 has 14 amino acids.

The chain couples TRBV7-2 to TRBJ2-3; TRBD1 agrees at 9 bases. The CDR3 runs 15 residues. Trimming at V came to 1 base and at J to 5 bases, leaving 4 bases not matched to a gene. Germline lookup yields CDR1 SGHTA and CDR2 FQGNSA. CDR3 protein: CASSLGGQGVDTQYF. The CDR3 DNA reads TGTGCCAGCAGCTTAGGGGGACAGGGCGTAGATACGCAGTATTTT.

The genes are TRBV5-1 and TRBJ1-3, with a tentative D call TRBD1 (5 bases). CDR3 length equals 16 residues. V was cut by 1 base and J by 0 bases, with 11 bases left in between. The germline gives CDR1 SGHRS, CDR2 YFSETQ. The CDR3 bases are TGCGCCAGCAGCTTGACCGGAGGGGCCTCTGGAAACACCATATATTTT. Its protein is CASSLTGGASGNTIYF.

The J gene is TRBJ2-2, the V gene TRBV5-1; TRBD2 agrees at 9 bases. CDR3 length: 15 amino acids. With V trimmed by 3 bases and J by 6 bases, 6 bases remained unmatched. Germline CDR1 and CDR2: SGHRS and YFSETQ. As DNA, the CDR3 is TGCGCCAGCAGCTGGGGACTAGCCGAGGCCGGGGAGCTGTTTTTT. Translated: CASSWGLAEAGELFF.

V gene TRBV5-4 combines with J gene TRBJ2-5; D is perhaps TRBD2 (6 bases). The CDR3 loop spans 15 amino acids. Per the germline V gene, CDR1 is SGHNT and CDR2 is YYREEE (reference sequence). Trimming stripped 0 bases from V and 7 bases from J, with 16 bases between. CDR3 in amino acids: CASSLVYGGDGTQYF. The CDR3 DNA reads TGTGCCAGCAGCTTGGTTTATGGAGGGGATGGGACCCAGTACTTC.

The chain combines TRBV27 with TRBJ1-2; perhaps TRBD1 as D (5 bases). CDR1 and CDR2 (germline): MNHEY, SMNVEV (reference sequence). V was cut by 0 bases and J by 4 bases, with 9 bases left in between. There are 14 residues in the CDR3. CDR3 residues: CASSLSVGGYGYTF. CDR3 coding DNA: TGTGCCAGCAGTTTATCCGTGGGGGGCTATGGCTACACCTTC.

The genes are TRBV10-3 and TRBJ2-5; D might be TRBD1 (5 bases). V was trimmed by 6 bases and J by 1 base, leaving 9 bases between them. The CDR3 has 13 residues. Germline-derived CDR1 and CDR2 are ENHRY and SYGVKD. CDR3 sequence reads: CAISVDSQETQYF. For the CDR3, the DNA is TGTGCCATCAGCGTCGACAGCCAAGAGACCCAGTACTTC.

CDR3 sequence (DNA): TGTGCCAGCAGTCCCGTGGCCGCGGGTGAGCAGTTCTTC. It encodes CASSPVAAGEQFF. This chain joins TRBV6-2 or TRBV6-3 and TRBJ2-1; weak D call: TRBD2 (5 bases). Looked up from germline, CDR1 is MNHEY and CDR2 is SVGEGT. CDR3 length equals 13 residues. The ends were cut back, 5 bases at V and 9 bases at J, with 14 bases in the middle.

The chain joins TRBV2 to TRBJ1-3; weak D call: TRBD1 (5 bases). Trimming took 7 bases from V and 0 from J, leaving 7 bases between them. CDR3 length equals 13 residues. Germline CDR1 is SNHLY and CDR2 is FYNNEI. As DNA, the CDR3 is TGTGCCAGCAACAGGAACTCTGGAAACACCATATATTTT. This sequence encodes CASNRNSGNTIYF.